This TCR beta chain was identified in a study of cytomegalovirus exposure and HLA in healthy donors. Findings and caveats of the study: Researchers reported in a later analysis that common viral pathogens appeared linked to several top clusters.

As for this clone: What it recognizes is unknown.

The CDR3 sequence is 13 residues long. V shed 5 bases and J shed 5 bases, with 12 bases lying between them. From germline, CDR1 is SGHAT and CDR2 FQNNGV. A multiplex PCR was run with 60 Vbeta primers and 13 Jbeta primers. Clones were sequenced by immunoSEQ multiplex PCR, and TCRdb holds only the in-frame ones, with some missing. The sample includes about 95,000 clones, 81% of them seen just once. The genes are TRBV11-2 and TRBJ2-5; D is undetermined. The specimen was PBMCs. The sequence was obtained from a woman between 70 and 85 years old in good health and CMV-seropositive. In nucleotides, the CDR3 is TGTGCCAGCAGCCCATCCGTGCGTGAGACCCAGTACTTC. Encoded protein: CASSPSVRETQYF.